Listed below are T cell receptor beta chains from one sample, sequenced in a study of T cell changes during pregnancy in multiple sclerosis. The table came from immunoSEQ multiplex PCR; TCRdb's copy has only in-frame clones and leaves some out. The sample has 30,000 to 45,000 clones; around nine tenths are singletons. The sample was CD4+ T cells from peripheral blood mononuclear cells, taken in the third trimester of pregnancy. The receptors shown here come from a female donor with multiple sclerosis, enrolled in a pregnancy study. Each CDR3 is given with its conserved first and last residue. Each record gives: clone size, D gene, V gene, J gene, CDR3 DNA, CDR3 protein. A D gene is named only where the DNA matches it firmly. Clone size is not always given. Where it is, it says once, few, many or a class for expanded clones.

NA	TRBD1	TRBV6-5	TRBJ2-7	TGTGCCAGCAGTACCGGGACAGGGGGGTACGAGCAGTACTTC	CASSTGTGGYEQYF
NA	TRBD2	TRBV9	TRBJ2-5	TGTGCCAGCAGCGTAGAGCGGGGGGAGACCCAGTACTTC	CASSVERGETQYF
NA	NA	TRBV21-1	TRBJ2-7	TGTGCCAGCAACCTCGGGAGAACCTACGAGCAGTACTTC	CASNLGRTYEQYF
NA	NA	TRBV6-6	TRBJ2-3	TGTGCCAGCAGCCAAGGAGCCCTGACTAGCACAGATACGCAGTATTTT	CASSQGALTSTDTQYF
NA	NA	TRBV6-5	TRBJ2-4	TGTGCCAGCAGTACCCGGGTCGATGACATTCAGTACTTC	CASSTRVDDIQYF
NA	NA	TRBV2	TRBJ1-4	TGTGCCAGCAGTGATCACAGAACTAATGAAAAACTGTTTTTT	CASSDHRTNEKLFF
NA	NA	TRBV30	TRBJ1-2	TGTGCCTGGAGTTTTAGTACTTCTAACTATGGCTACACCTTC	CAWSFSTSNYGYTF
NA	NA	TRBV14	TRBJ1-2	TGTGCCAGCAGCCAACAAAACTATGGCTACACCTTC	CASSQQNYGYTF
NA	NA	TRBV28	TRBJ1-2	TGTGCCAGCAGCTTGGGCTTCGTCTATGGCTACACCTTC	CASSLGFVYGYTF
NA	TRBD1	TRBV28	TRBJ1-2	TGTGCCAGCAGGGGGGGACAGTTCTTCTATGGCTACACCTTC	CASRGGQFFYGYTF
NA	TRBD2	TRBV5-1	TRBJ2-5	TGCGCCTCTCATGGGGGGACTAGCGGCCAAGAGACCCAGTACTTC	CASHGGTSGQETQYF
NA	NA	TRBV19	TRBJ1-2	TGTGCCAGCCACCAAGGGCGAGTAGCGTATGGCTACACCTTC	CASHQGRVAYGYTF
once	NA	TRBV10-1	TRBJ2-1	TGCGCCAGCAGTGGGTTACTAGCTAGCTACAATGAGCAGTTCTTC	CASSGLLASYNEQFF
NA	TRBD1	TRBV28	TRBJ1-4	TGTGCCAGCAGCCGAACCTCTCCGGGACAGGGAGGGGAAAAACTGTTTTTT	CASSRTSPGQGGEKLFF
NA	TRBD2	TRBV7-6	TRBJ2-5	TGTGCCAGCAGCCAGACTAGCGGGAGGGTTACCCAGTACTTC	CASSQTSGRVTQYF
NA	TRBD1	TRBV19	TRBJ2-2	TGTGCCAGTAGTTCAGGGACAGGGGTGAACACCGGGGAGCTGTTTTTT	CASSSGTGVNTGELFF
NA	NA	TRBV4-3	TRBJ2-1	TGCGCCAGCAGCCCCCTCCGGAGCTCCGGGTTCTATGAGCAGTTCTTC	CASSPLRSSGFYEQFF
NA	TRBD1	TRBV5-4	TRBJ2-4	TGTGCCAGCAGCGCCGCTTCGGGACAGAGAAGCAAAAACATTCAGTACTTC	CASSAASGQRSKNIQYF
NA	TRBD1	TRBV19	TRBJ1-1	TGTGCCAGTAGTAGAAGACGAGGGGGCGGTCATGAAGCTTTCTTT	CASSRRRGGGHEAFF
NA	TRBD2	TRBV5-1	TRBJ2-1	TGCGCCAGCAGCCCGGGGCTAGCGGGGGCCAATGAGCAGTTCTTC	CASSPGLAGANEQFF
NA	TRBD1	TRBV5-1	TRBJ1-2	TGCGCCAGCAGCCACGGGACAGGGGATGGCTACACCTTC	CASSHGTGDGYTF
NA	TRBD2	TRBV5-1	TRBJ2-1	TGCGCCAGCAGCTTAAGGCCGCGGGAGGTCGCCAATGAGCAGTTCTTC	CASSLRPREVANEQFF
few	NA	TRBV21-1	TRBJ1-1	TGTGCCAGCAGCGGGGAGCAGGGGGCCCAGGACACTGAAGCTTTCTTT	CASSGEQGAQDTEAFF
NA	TRBD1	TRBV4-1	TRBJ1-1	TGCGCCAGCAGCCGTGACTCTACTCCGGGACAGGGTGAAGCTTTCTTT	CASSRDSTPGQGEAFF
NA	TRBD1	TRBV7-8	TRBJ1-4	TGTGCCAGCAGCTTCTCGGGACAGGGGGCAAGAGGAGAAAAACTGTTTTTT	CASSFSGQGARGEKLFF
NA	TRBD1	TRBV5-1	TRBJ1-6	TGCGCCAGCAGCACCGCAGGGGGCGCGGATTCACCCCTCCACTTT	CASSTAGGADSPLHF
NA	NA	TRBV6-4	TRBJ1-6	TGTGCCCCCAACACGGGGGAGTGTAATTCACCCCTCCACTTT	CAPNTGECNSPLHF
NA	NA	TRBV30	TRBJ2-6	TGTGCCTGGAGTCGCGTGGGGCGCTCTGGGGCCAACGTCCTGACTTTC	CAWSRVGRSGANVLTF
NA	TRBD2	TRBV30	TRBJ2-3	TGTGCCTGGAGTTCAGTAGCGGGAGGAACAGATACGCAGTATTTT	CAWSSVAGGTDTQYF
few	NA	TRBV7-2	TRBJ2-7	TGTGCCAGCAGCCGAGAGGGACAAGACTACGAGCAGTACTTC	CASSREGQDYEQYF
once	NA	TRBV6-4	TRBJ1-5	TGTGCCAGCAGTGAAGTGGGAGGGAGCAATCAGCCCCAACATTTT	CASSEVGGSNQPQHF
NA	TRBD2	TRBV7-2	TRBJ2-3	TGTGCCAGCAGTCGGGACTATCTCTCCACAGATACGCAGTATTTT	CASSRDYLSTDTQYF
NA	TRBD2	TRBV19	TRBJ2-1	TGTGCCAGTAGTCCCGTGGCACTAGCGGGAGAACAGTTCTTC	CASSPVALAGEQFF
NA	NA	TRBV7-2	TRBJ1-4	TGTGCCAGCAGCTTAGCGCAGGGGATCTTTCAGGAAAAACTGTTTTTT	CASSLAQGIFQEKLFF
NA	TRBD2	TRBV18	TRBJ2-5	TGTGCCAGCTCACCACCGACTAGCGGGAGAGAGACCCAGTACTTC	CASSPPTSGRETQYF
NA	TRBD2	TRBV5-1	TRBJ2-1	TGCGCCAGCAGTAGGGCGGGAGGACTACCTACCAATGAGCAGTTCTTC	CASSRAGGLPTNEQFF
NA	NA	TRBV7-7	TRBJ2-2	TGTGCCAGCAGCTTAGAACGGGGGGAGCTGTTTTTT	CASSLERGELFF
NA	NA	TRBV18	TRBJ1-2	TGTGCCAGCTCAGAAGTCAGGGGAAACTATGGCTACACCTTC	CASSEVRGNYGYTF
few	NA	TRBV4-1	TRBJ1-3	TGCGCCAGCAGCCAAGGGCCAGCTGGAAACACCATATATTTT	CASSQGPAGNTIYF
NA	NA	TRBV7-2	TRBJ2-2	TGTGCCAGCAGCTCCAACAGGGTACCCGGGGAGCTGTTTTTT	CASSSNRVPGELFF
NA	NA	TRBV2	TRBJ1-3	TGTGCCAGCAGTGAAATTGGGGGGGGACGCCACTCTGGAAACACCATATATTTT	CASSEIGGGRHSGNTIYF
NA	NA	TRBV27	TRBJ1-2	TGTGCCAGCAGACCCGAACAGGGTACTAACTATGGCTACACCTTC	CASRPEQGTNYGYTF
NA	NA	TRBV7-9	TRBJ2-3	TGTGCCAGCAGCTTAGATATGAGGGATACGCAGTATTTT	CASSLDMRDTQYF
NA	NA	TRBV7-9	TRBJ2-7	TGTGCCAGCAGCTTTGTAACCTACGAGCAGTACTTC	CASSFVTYEQYF
NA	TRBD1	TRBV7-6	TRBJ2-6	TGTGCCAGCAGTCTACAGGGGGCTGGGGCCAACGTCCTGACTTTC	CASSLQGAGANVLTF